This TCR beta chain comes out of a study of T cells in Graves' hyperthyroidism and ophthalmopathy. Regarding the study as a whole: Most expanded thyroid clonotypes above 0.001 recurred in blood. Median prediction lead before ophthalmopathy onset was roughly 6 months with the model.

J gave up 4 bases and V 6 bases, and 9 bases lay outside the gene matches. The length of the CDR3 is 15 residues. In regard to this clonotype: What it recognizes is unknown.

There were TCR beta CDR3 regions amplified from RNA transcripts. HTBI primers were employed in a first-round RT-PCR of the TCR CDR3. MiXCR was run by TCRdb on the multiplex PCR reads, yielding one entry per CDR3 protein. The sample lists some 550,000 distinct CDR3 sequences, about a sixth occurring once. V and J are TRBV12-3 or TRBV12-4 and TRBJ2-7; TRBD2 aligns across 10 bases. The material sequenced was blood. The TCR comes from a woman between 40 and 50 years old with Graves' ophthalmopathy. CDR3 loop: CASSPSGSRQYEQYF. The CDR3 DNA follows: TGTGCCAGCAGCCCTAGCGGGAGCCGCCAGTACGAGCAGTACTTC.